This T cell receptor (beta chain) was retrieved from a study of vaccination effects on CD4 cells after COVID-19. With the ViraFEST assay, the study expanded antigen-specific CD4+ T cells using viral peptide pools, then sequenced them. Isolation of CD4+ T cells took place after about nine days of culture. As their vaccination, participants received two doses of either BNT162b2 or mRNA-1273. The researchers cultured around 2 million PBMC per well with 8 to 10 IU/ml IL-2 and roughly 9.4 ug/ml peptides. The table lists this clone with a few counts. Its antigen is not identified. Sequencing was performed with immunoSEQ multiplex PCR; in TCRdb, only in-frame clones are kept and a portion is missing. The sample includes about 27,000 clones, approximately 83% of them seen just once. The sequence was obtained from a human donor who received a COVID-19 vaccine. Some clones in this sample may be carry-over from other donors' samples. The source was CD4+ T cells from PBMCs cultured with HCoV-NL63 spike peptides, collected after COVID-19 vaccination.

The CDR3 spells CASSPGQSGANVLTF. Here the CDR3 DNA reads TGTGCCAGCAGTCCAGGACAGTCTGGGGCCAACGTCCTGACTTTC. This rearrangement joins TRBV6-2 or TRBV6-3 to TRBJ2-6; D may be TRBD1 (6 bases). The CDR3 sequence is 15 residues long. The V and J ends lost 5 bases and 1 base respectively, with 9 bases between them. CDR1 and CDR2 (germline): MNHEY, SVGEGT.